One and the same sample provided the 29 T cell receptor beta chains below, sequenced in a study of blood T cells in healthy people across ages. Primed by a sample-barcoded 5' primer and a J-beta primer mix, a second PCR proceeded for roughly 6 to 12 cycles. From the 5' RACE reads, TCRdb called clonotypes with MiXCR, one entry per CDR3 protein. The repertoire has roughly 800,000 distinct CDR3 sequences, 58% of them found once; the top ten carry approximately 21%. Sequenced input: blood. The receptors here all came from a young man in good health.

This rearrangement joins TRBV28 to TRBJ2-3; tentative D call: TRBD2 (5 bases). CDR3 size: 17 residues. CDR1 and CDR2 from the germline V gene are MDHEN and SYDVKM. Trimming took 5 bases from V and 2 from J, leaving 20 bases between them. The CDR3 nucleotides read TGTGCCAGCAGTCTCTCTTCCGGCGGGTCGTTCACAGATACGCAGTATTTT. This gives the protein CASSLSSGGSFTDTQYF. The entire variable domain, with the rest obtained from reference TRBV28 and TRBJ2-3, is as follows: DVKVTQSSRYLVKRTGEKVFLECVQDMDHENMFWYRQDPGLGLRLIYFSYDVKMKEKGDIPEGYSVSREKKERFSLILESASTNQTSMYLCASSLSSGGSFTDTQYFGPGTRLTVL.

CDR3 nucleotide sequence: TGTGCCACCAGCAGAAGTTTGATTCGTGAGCAGTACTTC. It codes for CATSRSLIREQYF. The J gene is TRBJ2-4, the V gene TRBV15, with D unresolved. The ends were cut back, 2 bases at V and 13 bases at J, with 15 bases in the middle. Germline CDR1 is LNHNV and CDR2 is YYDKDF (reference sequence). The CDR3 is made up of 13 amino acids. Filled out from reference TRBV15 and TRBJ2-4, the complete variable domain reads DAMVIQNPRYQVTQFGKPVTLSCSQTLNHNVMYWYQQKSSQAPKLLFHYYDKDFNNEADTPDNFQSRRPNTSFCFLDIRSPGLGDTAMYLCATSRSLIREQYFGAGTRLSVL.

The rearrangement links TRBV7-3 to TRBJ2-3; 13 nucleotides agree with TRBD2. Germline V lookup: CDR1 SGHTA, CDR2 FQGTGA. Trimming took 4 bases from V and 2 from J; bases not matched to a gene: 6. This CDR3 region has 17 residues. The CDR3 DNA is TGTGCCAGCAGCTCCATGGGACTAGCGGGATACACAGATACGCAGTATTTT. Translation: CASSSMGLAGYTDTQYF.

This CDR3 reads CAISVQGTGELFF. The DNA for the CDR3 is TGTGCCATCAGTGTACAGGGTACCGGGGAGCTGTTTTTT. The chain joins TRBV10-3 to TRBJ2-2; D might be TRBD1 (6 bases). Germline V gives CDR1 ENHRY, CDR2 SYGVKD. Trimming shortened V by 4 bases and J by 5 bases, and 8 bases separated the two germline ends. The CDR3 is made up of 13 amino acids.

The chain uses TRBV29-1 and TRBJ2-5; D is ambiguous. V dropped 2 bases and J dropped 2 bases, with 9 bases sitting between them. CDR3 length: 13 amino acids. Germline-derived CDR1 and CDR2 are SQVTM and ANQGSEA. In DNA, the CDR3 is TGCAGCGTTGAAATGGCCTATCAAGAGACCCAGTACTTC. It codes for CSVEMAYQETQYF.

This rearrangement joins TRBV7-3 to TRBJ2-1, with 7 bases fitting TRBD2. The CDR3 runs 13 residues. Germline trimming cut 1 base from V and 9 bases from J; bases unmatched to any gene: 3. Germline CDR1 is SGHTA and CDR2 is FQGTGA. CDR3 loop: CASSLKTSSEQFF. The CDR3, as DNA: TGTGCCAGCAGCTTAAAGACTAGCTCTGAGCAGTTCTTC.

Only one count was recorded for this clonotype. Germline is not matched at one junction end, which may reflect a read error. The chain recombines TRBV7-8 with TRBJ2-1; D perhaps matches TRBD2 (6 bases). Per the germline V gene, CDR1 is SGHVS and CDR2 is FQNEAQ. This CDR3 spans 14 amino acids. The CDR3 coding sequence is TGTGCCAGCAGCTTAGGGGACTCTTACAATGGGCAGTTCTTC. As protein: CASSLGDSYNGQFF.

The chain's CDR3 is CASSLTTPPVNGYTF. The DNA of the CDR3 is TGTGCCAGCAGCCTTACGACACCACCGGTGAATGGCTACACCTTC. The gene calls are TRBV3-1 and TRBJ1-2; no reliable D call. V lost 4 bases to trimming and J lost 6 bases, with 18 bases between them. Germline V gene data show CDR1 as LGHDT and CDR2 as YNNKEL (reference sequence). This CDR3 is built from 15 residues.

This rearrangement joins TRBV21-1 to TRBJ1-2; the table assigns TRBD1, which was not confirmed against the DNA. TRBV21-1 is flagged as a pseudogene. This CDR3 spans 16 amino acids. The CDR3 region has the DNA TGTGCCAGCAGCAAAGTCGGGGGGAATGGTAACTATGGCTACACCTTC. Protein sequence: CASSKVGGNGNYGYTF.

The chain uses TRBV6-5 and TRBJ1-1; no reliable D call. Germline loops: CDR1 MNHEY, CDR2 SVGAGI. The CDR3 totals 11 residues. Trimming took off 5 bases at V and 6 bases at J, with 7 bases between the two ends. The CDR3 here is CASSGLAEAFF. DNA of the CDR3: TGTGCCAGCAGTGGGCTAGCTGAAGCTTTCTTT.

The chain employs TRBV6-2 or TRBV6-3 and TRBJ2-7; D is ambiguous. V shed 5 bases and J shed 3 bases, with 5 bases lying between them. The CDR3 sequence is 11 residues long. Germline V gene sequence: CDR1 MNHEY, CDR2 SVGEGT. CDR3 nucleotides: TGTGCCAGCAGTAATTTCTACGAGCAGTACTTC. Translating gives CASSNFYEQYF.

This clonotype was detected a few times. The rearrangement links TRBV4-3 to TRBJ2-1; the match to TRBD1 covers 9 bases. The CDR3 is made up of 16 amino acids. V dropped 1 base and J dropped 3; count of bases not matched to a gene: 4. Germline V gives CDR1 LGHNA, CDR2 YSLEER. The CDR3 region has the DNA TGCGCCAGCAGCCAAGCCCGGGACAGGGACTACAATGAGCAGTTCTTC. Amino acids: CASSQARDRDYNEQFF.

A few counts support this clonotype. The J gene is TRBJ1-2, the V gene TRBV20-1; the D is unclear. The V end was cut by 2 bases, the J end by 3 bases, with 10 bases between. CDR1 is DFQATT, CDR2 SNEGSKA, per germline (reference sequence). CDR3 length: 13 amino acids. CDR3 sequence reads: CSARKNQDYGYTF. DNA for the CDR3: TGCAGTGCTAGAAAAAACCAGGACTATGGCTACACCTTC.

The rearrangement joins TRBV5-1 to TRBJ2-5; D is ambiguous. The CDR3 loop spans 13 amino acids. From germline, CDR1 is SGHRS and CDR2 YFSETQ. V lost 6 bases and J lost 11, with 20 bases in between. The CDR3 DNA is TGCGCCAGCAACCGGCTATCCTACAATGAGCAGTACTTC. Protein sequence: CASNRLSYNEQYF.

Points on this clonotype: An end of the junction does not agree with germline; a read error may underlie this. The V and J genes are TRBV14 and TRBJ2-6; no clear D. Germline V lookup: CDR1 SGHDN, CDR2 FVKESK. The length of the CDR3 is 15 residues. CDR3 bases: TGCGCCAGCAGCCAAGGGAACTCTGGGGCCAACGTCCTGACTTTC. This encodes CASSQGNSGANVLTF.

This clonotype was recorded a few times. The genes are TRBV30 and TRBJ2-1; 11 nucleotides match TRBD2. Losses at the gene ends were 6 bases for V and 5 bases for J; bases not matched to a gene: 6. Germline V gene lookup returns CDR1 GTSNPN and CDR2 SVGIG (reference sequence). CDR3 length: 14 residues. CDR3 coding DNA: TGTGCCTGTTATAGCGGGAGGGCCCACAATGAGCAGTTCTTC. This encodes CACYSGRAHNEQFF.

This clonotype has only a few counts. Here the CDR3 DNA reads TGTGCCAGCAGCTCGAGCGCAGGCCAGCAGTACTTC. As protein: CASSSSAGQQYF. The chain carries TRBV7-2 and TRBJ2-7, with D hard to call. This CDR3 spans 12 amino acids. Trimming took 4 bases from V and 8 from J, leaving 12 bases between them. Germline CDR1 is SGHTA and CDR2 is FQGNSA.

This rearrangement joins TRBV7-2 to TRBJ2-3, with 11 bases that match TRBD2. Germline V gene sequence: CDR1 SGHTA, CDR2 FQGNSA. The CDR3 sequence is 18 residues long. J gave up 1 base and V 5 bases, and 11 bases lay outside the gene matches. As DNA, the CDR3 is TGTGCCAGCAGCCCGGGCCACGGGACTAGCGGCGGCACAGATACGCAGTATTTT. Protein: CASSPGHGTSGGTDTQYF. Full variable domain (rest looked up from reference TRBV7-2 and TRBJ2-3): GAGVSQSPSNKVTEKGKDVELRCDPISGHTALYWYRQSLGQGLEFLIYFQGNSAPDKSGLPSDRFSAERTGGSVSTLTIQRTQQEDSAVYLCASSPGHGTSGGTDTQYFGPGTRLTVL.

The CDR3 DNA is TGTGCCAGCAGTTCCGTTGCCAACAATGAGCAGTTCTTC. This codes for CASSSVANNEQFF. This rearrangement joins TRBV6-2 or TRBV6-3 to TRBJ2-1; the D is unclear. The CDR3 is 13 residues long. Germline V gene data show CDR1 as MNHEY and CDR2 as SVGEGT. Trimming shortened V by 4 bases and J by 5 bases, and 9 bases separated the two germline ends.

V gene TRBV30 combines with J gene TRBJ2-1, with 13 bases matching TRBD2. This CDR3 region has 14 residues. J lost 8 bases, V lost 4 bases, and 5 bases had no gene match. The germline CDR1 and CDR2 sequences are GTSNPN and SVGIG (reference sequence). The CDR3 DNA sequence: TGTGCCTGGACACTAGCGGGGGGGCCGGATGAGCAGTTCTTC. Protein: CAWTLAGGPDEQFF.

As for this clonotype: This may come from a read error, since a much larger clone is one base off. Written as DNA, the CDR3 is TGCGCCAGCAGCCAAGATCTGGGGGCATTGAACACTGAAGCTTTCTTT. Its translation is CASSQDLGALNTEAFF. The J gene is TRBJ1-1, the V gene TRBV4-1; tentatively, D is TRBD1 (6 bases). The CDR3 is made up of 16 amino acids. Trimming took 0 bases from V and 0 from J, leaving 11 bases between them. Germline V gene lookup returns CDR1 MGHRA and CDR2 YSYEKL.

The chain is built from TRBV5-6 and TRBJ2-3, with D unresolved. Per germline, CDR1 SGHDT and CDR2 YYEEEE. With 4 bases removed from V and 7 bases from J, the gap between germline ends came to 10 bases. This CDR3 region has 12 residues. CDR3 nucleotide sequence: TGTGCCAGCAGCCAAGAGTCCCATACGCAGTATTTT. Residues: CASSQESHTQYF.

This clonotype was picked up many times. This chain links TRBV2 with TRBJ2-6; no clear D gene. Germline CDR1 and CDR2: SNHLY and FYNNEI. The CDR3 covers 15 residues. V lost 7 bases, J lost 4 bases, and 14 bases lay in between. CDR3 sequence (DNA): TGTGCCAGCAAACGTGCCGTCGCGGGGGCCAACGTCCTGACTTTC. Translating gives CASKRAVAGANVLTF.

CDR3 region: CASMGPPNYEQYF. The CDR3 region has the DNA TGTGCCAGCATGGGACCACCGAATTACGAGCAGTACTTC. The chain employs TRBV28 and TRBJ2-5, with D possibly called TRBD1 or TRBD2 (5 bases each). The J call could be wrong; TRBJ2-7 is a better fit for the DNA end. This CDR3 has 13 residues. Germline loops: CDR1 MDHEN, CDR2 SYDVKM.

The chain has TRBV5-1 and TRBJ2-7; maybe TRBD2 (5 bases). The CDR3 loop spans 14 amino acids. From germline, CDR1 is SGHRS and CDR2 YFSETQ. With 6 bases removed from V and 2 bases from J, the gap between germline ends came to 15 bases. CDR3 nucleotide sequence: TGCGCCAGCAATACCAGCCCCGGGACCTACGAGCAGTACTTC. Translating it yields CASNTSPGTYEQYF. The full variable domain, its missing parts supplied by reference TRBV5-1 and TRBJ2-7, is KAGVTQTPRYLIKTRGQQVTLSCSPISGHRSVSWYQQTPGQGLQFLFEYFSETQRNKGNFPGRFSGRQFSNSRSEMNVSTLELGDSALYLCASNTSPGTYEQYFGPGTRLTVT.

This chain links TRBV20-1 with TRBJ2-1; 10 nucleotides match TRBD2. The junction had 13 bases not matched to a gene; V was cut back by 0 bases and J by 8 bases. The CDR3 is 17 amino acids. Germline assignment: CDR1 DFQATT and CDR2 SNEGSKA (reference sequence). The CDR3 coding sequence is TGCAGTGCTAGAGAGGGAAGAGCGGGGGGGCGGTTGGATGAGCAGTTCTTC. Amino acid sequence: CSAREGRAGGRLDEQFF.

The chain's CDR3 is CASSLVASGGAHEQYF. CDR3 in DNA: TGTGCCAGCAGCTTGGTGGCTAGCGGGGGGGCCCACGAGCAGTACTTC. The chain carries TRBV13 and TRBJ2-7; 12 nucleotides match TRBD2. Germline V gene data show CDR1 as PRHDT and CDR2 as FYEKMQ (reference sequence). Unmatched junction bases numbered 8, after V lost 3 bases and J lost 5 bases. This CDR3 contains 16 residues.

CDR3 coding DNA: TGTGCCAGCAGTGAAGCCAATTTGGGGGCAGGGGAGTACTTC. Amino acids: CASSEANLGAGEYF. The gene calls are TRBV6-1 and TRBJ2-7; tentatively, D is TRBD1 (6 bases). The V gene's germline CDR1 is MNHNS and CDR2 SASEGT. V dropped 0 bases and J dropped 11 bases, with 17 bases sitting between them. CDR3 length equals 14 residues.

In nucleotides, the CDR3 is TGTGCCAGCACGACCTCCCGATCCAGCTCCTACAATGAGCAGTTCTTC. Translating it yields CASTTSRSSSYNEQFF. The chain recombines TRBV3-1 with TRBJ2-1, with D unclear. The CDR3 is 16 residues long. Looked up from germline, CDR1 is LGHDT and CDR2 is YNNKEL (reference sequence). V dropped 7 bases and J dropped 0 bases, with 16 bases sitting between them.